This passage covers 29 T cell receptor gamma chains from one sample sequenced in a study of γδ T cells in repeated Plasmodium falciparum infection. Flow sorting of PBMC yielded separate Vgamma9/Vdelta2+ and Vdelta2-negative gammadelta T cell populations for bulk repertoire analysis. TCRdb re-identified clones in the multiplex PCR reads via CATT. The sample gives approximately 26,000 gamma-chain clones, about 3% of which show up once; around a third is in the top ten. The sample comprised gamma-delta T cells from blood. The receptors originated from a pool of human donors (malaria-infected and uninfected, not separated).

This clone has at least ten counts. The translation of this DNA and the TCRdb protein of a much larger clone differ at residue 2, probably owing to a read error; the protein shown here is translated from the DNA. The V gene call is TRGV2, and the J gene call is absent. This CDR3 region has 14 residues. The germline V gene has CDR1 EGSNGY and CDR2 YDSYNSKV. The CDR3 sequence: CTTWDAYVKGFQLF. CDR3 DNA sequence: TGTACCACCTGGGACGCATACGTTAAAGGCTTTCAGCTCTTT.

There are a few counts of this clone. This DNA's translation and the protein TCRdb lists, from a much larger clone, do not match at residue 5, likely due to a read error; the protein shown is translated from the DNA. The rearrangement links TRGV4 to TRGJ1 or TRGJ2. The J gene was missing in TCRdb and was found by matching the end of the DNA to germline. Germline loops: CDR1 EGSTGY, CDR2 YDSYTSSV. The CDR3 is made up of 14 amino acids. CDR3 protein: CATWVGPFYYKKLF. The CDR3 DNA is TGTGCCACCTGGGTTGGGCCTTTTTATTATAAGAAACTCTTT.

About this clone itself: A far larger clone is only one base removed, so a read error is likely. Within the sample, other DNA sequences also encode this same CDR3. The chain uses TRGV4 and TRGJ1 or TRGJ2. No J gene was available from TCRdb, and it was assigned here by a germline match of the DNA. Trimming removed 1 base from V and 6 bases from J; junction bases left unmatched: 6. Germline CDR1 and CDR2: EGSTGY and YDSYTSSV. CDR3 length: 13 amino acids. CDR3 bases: TGTGCCACCTGGGATGGACGGTGTTATAAGAAACTCTTT. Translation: CATWDGRCYKKLF.

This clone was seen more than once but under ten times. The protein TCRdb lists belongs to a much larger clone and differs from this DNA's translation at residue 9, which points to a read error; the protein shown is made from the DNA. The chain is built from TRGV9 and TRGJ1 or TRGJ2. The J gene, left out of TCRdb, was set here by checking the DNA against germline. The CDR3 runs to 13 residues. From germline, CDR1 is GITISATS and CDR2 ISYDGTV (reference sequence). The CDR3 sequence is CALWETTYHKKLF. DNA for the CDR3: TGTGCCTTGTGGGAGACAACTTATCATAAGAAACTCTTT.

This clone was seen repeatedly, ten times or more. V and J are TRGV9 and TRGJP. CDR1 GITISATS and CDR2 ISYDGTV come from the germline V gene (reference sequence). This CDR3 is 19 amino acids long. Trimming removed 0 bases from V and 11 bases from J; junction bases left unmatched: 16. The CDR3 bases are TGTGCCTTGTGGGAGGTGCTCTTCAGGGGACAGGTGGGCAAAAAAATCAAGGTATTT. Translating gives CALWEVLFRGQVGKKIKVF.

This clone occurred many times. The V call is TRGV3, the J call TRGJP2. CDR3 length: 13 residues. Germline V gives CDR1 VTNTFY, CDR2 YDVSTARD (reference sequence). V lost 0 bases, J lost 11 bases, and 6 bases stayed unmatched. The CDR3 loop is CATWDRLRWIKTF. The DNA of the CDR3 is TGTGCCACCTGGGACAGGCTACGGTGGATCAAGACGTTT.

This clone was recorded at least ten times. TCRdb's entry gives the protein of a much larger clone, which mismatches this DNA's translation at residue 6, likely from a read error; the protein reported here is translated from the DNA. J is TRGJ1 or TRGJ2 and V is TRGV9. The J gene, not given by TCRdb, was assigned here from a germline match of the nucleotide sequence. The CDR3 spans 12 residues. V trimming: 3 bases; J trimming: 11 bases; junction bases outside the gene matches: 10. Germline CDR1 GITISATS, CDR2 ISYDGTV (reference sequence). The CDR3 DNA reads TGTGCCTTGTGGGAGAGGAGTGATGAGAAACTCTTT. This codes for CALWERSDEKLF.

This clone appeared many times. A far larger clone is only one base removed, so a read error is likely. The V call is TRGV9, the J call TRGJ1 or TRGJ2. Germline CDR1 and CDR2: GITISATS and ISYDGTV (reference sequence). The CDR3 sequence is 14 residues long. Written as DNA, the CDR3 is TGTGCCTTGTGGGAGGTGCTACCGAATTATAAGAAGCTCTTT. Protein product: CALWEVLPNYKKLF.

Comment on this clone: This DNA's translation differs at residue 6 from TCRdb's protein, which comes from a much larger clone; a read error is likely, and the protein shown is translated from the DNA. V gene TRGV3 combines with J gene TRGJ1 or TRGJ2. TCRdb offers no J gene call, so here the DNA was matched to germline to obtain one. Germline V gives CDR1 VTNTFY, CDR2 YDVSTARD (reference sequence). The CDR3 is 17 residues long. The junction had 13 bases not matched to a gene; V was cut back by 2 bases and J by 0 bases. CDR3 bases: TGTGCCACCTGGGACATGCGACAGCCCGTGAATTATTATAAGAAACTCTTT. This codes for CATWDMRQPVNYYKKLF.

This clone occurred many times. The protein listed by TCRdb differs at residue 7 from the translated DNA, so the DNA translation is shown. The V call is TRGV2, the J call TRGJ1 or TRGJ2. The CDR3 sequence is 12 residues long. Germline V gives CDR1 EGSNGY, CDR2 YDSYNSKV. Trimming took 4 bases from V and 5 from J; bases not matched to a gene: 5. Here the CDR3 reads CATWDYHYKKLF. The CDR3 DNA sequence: TGTGCCACCTGGGATTATCATTATAAGAAACTCTTT.

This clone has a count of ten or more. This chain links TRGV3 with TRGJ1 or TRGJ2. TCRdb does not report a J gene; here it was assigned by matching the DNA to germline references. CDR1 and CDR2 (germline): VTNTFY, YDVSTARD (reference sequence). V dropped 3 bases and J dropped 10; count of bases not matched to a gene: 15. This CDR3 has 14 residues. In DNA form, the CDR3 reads TGTGCCACCTGGGACTTGTCTTTTTCGCAGAAGAAACTCTTT. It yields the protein CATWDLSFSQKKLF.

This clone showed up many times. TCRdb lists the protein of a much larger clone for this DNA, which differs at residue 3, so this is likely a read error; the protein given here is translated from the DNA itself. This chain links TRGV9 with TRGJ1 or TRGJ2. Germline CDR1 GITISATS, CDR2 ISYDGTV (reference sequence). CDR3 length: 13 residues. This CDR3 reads CASWEVRYYKKLF. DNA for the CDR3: TGTGCCTCGTGGGAGGTGCGTTATTATAAGAAACTCTTT.

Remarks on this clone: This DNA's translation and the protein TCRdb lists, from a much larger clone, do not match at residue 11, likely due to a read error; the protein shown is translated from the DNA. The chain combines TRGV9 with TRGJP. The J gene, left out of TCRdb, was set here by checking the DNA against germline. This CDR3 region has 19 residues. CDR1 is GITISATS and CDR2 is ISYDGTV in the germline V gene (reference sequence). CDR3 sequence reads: CALWEGETRQGLGKKIKVF. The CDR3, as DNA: TGTGCCTTGTGGGAGGGGGAGACCCGGCAAGGGTTGGGCAAAAAAATCAAGGTATTT.

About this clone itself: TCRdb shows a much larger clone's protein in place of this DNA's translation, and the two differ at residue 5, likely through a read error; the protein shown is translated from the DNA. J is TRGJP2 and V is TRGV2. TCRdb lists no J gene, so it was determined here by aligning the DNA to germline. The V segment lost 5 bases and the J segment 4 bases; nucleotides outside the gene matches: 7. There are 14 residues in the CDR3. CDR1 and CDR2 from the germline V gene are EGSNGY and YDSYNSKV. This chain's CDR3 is CATWGEISDWIKTF. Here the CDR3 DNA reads TGTGCCACCTGGGGCGAGATTAGTGATTGGATCAAGACGTTT.

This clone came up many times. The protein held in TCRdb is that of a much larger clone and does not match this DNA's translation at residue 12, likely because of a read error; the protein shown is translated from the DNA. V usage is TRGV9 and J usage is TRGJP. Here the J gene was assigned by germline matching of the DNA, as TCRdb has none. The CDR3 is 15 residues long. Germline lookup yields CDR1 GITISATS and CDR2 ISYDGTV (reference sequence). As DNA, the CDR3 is TGTGCCTTGTGGGAGTTAAAGTTGGGCAAAAAAACCAAGGTATTT. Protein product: CALWELKLGKKTKVF.

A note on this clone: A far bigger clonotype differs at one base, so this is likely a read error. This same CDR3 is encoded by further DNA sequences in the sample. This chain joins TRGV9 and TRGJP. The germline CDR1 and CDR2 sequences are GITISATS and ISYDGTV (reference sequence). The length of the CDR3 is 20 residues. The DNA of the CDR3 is TGTGCCCTGTGGGAGGCCCGACCGACAGATCAAGAGTTGGGCAAAAAAATCAAGGTATTT. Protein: CALWEARPTDQELGKKIKVF.

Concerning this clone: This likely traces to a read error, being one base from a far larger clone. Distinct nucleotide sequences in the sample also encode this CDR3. The CDR3, as DNA: TGTGCCTTGTGGGAGGTGCGTCGGGTAATTAATAGTGACTGGATCAAGACGTTT. Protein sequence: CALWEVRRVINSDWIKTF. J is TRGJP2 and V is TRGV9. In the absence of a J gene in TCRdb, the DNA was matched to germline to assign it here. Germline V gene data show CDR1 as GITISATS and CDR2 as ISYDGTV (reference sequence). The CDR3 is 18 residues long.

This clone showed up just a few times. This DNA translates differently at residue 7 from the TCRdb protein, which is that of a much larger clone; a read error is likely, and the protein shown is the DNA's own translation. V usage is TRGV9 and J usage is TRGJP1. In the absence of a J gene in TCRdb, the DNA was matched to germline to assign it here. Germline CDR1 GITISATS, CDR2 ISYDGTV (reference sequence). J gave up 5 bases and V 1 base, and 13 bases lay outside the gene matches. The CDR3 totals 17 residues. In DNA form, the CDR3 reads TGTGCCTTGTGGGAGGTCTCTTCCCAAAGGACTGGTTGGTTCAAGATATTT. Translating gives CALWEVSSQRTGWFKIF.

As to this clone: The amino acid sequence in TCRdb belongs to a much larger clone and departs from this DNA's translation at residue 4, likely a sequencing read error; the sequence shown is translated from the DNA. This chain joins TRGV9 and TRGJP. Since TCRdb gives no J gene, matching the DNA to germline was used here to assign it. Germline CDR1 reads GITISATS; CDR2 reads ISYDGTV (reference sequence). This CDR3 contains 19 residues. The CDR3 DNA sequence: TGTGCCTTGAGGGAGGTGCATTTGGTGAGGGAGTTGGGCAAAAAAATCAAGGTATTT. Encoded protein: CALREVHLVRELGKKIKVF.

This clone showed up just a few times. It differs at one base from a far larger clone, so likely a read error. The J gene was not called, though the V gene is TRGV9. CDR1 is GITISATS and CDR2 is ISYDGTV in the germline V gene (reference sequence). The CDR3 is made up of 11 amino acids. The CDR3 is CALWARCKKLF. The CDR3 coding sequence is TGTGCCTTGTGGGCCCGGTGTAAGAAGCTCTTT.

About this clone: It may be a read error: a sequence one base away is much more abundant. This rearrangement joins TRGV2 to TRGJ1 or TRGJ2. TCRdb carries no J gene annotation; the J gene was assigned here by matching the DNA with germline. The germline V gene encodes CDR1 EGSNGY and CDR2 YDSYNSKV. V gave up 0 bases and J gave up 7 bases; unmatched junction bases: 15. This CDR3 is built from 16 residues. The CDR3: CATWDGLEFSGYKKLF. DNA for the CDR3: TGTGCCACCTGGGACGGGCTGGAGTTTTCGGGGTATAAGAAACTCTTT.

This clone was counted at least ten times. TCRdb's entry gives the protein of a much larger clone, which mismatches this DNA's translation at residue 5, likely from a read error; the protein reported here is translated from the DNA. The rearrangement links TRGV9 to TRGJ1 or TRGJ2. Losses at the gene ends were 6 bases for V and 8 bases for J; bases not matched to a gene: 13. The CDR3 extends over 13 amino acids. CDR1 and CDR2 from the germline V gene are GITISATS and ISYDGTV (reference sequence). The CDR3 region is CALWKPIGNKKLF. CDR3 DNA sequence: TGTGCCTTGTGGAAGCCTATCGGGAATAAGAAACTCTTT.

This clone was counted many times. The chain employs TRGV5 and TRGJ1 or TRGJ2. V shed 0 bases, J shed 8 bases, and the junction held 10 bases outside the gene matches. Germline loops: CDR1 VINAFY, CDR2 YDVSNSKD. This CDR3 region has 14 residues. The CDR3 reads CATWDRPLPNKKLF. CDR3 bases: TGTGCCACCTGGGACAGGCCGTTACCTAATAAGAAACTCTTT.

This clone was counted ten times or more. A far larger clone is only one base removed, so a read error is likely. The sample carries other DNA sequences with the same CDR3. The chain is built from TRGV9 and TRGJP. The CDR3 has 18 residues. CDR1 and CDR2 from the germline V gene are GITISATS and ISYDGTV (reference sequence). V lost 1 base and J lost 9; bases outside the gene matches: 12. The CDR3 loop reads CALWEVRTPRLGKKIKVF. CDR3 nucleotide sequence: TGTGCCTTGTGGGAGGTAAGGACGCCCCGGTTGGGCAAAAAAATCAAGGTATTT.

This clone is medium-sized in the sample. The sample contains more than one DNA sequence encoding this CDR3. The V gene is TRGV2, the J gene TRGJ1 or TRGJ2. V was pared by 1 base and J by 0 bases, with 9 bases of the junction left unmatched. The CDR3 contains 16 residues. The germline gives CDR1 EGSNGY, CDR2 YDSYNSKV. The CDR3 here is CATWDGIRSNYYKKLF. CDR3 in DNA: TGTGCCACCTGGGACGGTATACGTTCGAATTATTATAAGAAACTCTTT.

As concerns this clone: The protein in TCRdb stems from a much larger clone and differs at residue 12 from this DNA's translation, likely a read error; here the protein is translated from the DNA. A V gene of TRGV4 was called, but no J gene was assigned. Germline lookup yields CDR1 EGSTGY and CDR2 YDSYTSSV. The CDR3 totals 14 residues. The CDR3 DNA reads TGTGCCACCTGGGATGTCCCGAATTATTATAAGGAACTCTTT. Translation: CATWDVPNYYKELF.

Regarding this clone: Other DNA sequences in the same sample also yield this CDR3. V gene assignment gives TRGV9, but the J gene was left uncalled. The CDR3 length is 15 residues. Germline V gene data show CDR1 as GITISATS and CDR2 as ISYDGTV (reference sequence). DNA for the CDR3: TGTGCCTTGTGGGAGGTGCACTTCCCCTATTATAAGAAGCTCTTT. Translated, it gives CALWEVHFPYYKKLF.

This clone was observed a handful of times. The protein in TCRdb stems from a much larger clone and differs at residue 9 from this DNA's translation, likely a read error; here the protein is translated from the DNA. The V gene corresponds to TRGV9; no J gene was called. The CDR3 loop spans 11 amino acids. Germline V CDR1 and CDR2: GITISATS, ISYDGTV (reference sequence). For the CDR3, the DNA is TGTGCCTTGTGGGAACCTTATAAGAGACTCTTT. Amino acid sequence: CALWEPYKRLF.

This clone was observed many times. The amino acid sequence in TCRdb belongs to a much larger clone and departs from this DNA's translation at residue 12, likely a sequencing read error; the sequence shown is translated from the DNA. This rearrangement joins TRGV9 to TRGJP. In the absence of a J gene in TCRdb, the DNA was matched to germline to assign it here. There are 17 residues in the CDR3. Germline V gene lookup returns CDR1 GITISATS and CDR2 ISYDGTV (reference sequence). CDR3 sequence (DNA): TGTGCCTTGTGGGACCATGATCAAGAGTTGGGCGAAAAAATCAAGGTATTT. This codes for CALWDHDQELGEKIKVF.